The next 10 T cell receptor beta chains were all read from a single sample in a study of T cell responses to AZD1222 COVID-19 vaccine (dated by TCRdb to about 2021). This sample's time point label indicates: about 28 days (+/-7) after the second vaccine dose. The method behind the library was the immunoSEQ multiplex PCR assay. Not all clones reach the TCRdb copy of this immuneACCESS table, which keeps in-frame sequences only. Checked studies attribute under half of the gap to unresolved V genes and leave the rest unexplained. The sample records roughly 180,000 clones, 85% to 95% of which are singletons. The top ten clones comprise 1.5% to 2% of the sample. The sequenced sample was peripheral blood, obtained 28 days after the second AZD1222 dose. The receptor source for this set is an adult who received the AZD1222 COVID-19 vaccine.

This rearrangement joins TRBV6-6 to TRBJ2-2, with D possibly TRBD2 on 5 matching bases. V lost 1 base, J lost 4 bases, and 7 bases lay in between. CDR3 length equals 14 residues. Looked up from germline, CDR1 is MNHNY and CDR2 is SVGAGI (reference sequence). For the CDR3, the DNA is TGTGCCAGCAGTTACTTGAGGGTCACCGGGGAGCTGTTTTTT. This encodes CASSYLRVTGELFF.

This rearrangement joins TRBV28 to TRBJ2-7, with 8 bases matching TRBD2. Germline lookup yields CDR1 MDHEN and CDR2 SYDVKM. The trim removed 6 bases at V and 2 bases at J, leaving 9 bases unmatched. The CDR3 runs to 15 residues. The CDR3 here is CASSPREGLPYEQYF. DNA of the CDR3: TGTGCCAGCAGCCCTCGGGAGGGGCTACCCTACGAGCAGTACTTC. The whole variable domain, remainder taken from reference TRBV28 and TRBJ2-7, is DVKVTQSSRYLVKRTGEKVFLECVQDMDHENMFWYRQDPGLGLRLIYFSYDVKMKEKGDIPEGYSVSREKKERFSLILESASTNQTSMYLCASSPREGLPYEQYFGPGTRLTVT.

The V gene is TRBV20-1, the J gene TRBJ2-1, with D hard to call. The V end was cut by 3 bases, the J end by 3 bases, with 3 bases between. Germline assignment: CDR1 DFQATT and CDR2 SNEGSKA (reference sequence). The CDR3 covers 11 residues. CDR3 DNA sequence: TGCAGTGCTAGGATCTACAATGAGCAGTTCTTC. Translating gives CSARIYNEQFF.

This rearrangement joins TRBV6-4 to TRBJ1-4; D might be TRBD1 (5 bases). The germline V and J ends were trimmed by 7 bases and 4 bases, with 28 bases remaining between them. Germline CDR1 reads MRHNA; CDR2 reads SNTAGT. The CDR3 contains 19 residues. The CDR3 protein is CASNEEEPKGAQVNEKLFF. In DNA, the CDR3 is TGTGCCAGCAATGAAGAGGAACCCAAAGGGGCTCAGGTTAATGAAAAACTGTTTTTT.

In this sample, this clone turned up once. The J gene is TRBJ1-3, the V gene TRBV7-2, with a possible D match to TRBD1 (5 bases). CDR1 is SGHTA and CDR2 is FQGNSA in the germline V gene. Deletions cut 4 bases from V and 4 bases from J, with 11 bases between. The CDR3 runs to 14 residues. Here the CDR3 DNA reads TGTGCCAGCAGCTCTCAGGGATCCGGAAACACCATATATTTT. Translated: CASSSQGSGNTIYF.

This sequence joins TRBV27 and TRBJ1-6; 11 bases map to TRBD1. CDR1 and CDR2 (germline): MNHEY, SMNVEV (reference sequence). V was pared by 6 bases and J by 14 bases, with 6 bases of the junction left unmatched. The CDR3 sequence is 13 residues long. CDR3 nucleotide sequence: TGTGCCAGCAGGCGGGACAGGGGGAGTACCCTCCACTTT. It codes for CASRRDRGSTLHF.

The chain has TRBV7-3 and TRBJ1-2; 8 nucleotides match TRBD1. The CDR3 covers 14 residues. Looked up from germline, CDR1 is SGHTA and CDR2 is FQGTGA. V gave up 4 bases and J gave up 8 bases; unmatched junction bases: 9. The CDR3 DNA sequence: TGTGCCAGCAGCTCCACCGGACAGGGAAGCGGCTACACCTTC. The encoded protein is CASSSTGQGSGYTF.

The chain is built from TRBV10-2 and TRBJ1-5; weak D call: TRBD1 (6 bases). CDR1 and CDR2 from the germline V gene are WSHSY and SAAADI. Trimming took off 0 bases at V and 6 bases at J, with 18 bases between the two ends. There are 17 residues in the CDR3. This chain's CDR3 is CASSESKIGGLGQPQHF. CDR3 coding DNA: TGCGCCAGCAGTGAGTCCAAAATTGGGGGGCTCGGTCAGCCCCAGCATTTT.

The genes are TRBV7-9 and TRBJ1-3; TRBD1 matches 9 bases. The CDR3 is 19 residues long. Germline loops: CDR1 SEHNR, CDR2 FQNEAQ (reference sequence). The ends lost 5 bases at V and 5 bases at J; junction bases unmatched: 19. The DNA for the CDR3 is TGTGCCAGCAGCCGGACCCAATACGAGGACAGGGGCAATAGAAACACCATATATTTT. It is translated as CASSRTQYEDRGNRNTIYF.

Only one count was recorded for this clone. The chain recombines TRBV12-3 or TRBV12-4 with TRBJ1-1; D not certain. This CDR3 contains 12 residues. The ends were cut back, 10 bases at V and 3 bases at J, with 12 bases in the middle. This chain's CDR3 is CATDYWDTEAFF. The DNA for the CDR3 is TGTGCCACTGATTATTGGGACACTGAAGCTTTCTTT.